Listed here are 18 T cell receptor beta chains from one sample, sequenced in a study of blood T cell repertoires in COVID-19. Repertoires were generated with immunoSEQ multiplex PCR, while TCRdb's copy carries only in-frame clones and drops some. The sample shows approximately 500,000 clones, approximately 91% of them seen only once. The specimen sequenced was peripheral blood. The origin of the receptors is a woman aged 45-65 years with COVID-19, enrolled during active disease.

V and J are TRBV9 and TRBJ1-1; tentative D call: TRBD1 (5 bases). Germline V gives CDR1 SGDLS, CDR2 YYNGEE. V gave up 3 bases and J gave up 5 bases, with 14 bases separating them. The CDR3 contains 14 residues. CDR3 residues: CASSAYGGITEAFF. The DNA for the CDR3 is TGTGCCAGCAGCGCGTACGGGGGTATAACTGAAGCTTTCTTT.

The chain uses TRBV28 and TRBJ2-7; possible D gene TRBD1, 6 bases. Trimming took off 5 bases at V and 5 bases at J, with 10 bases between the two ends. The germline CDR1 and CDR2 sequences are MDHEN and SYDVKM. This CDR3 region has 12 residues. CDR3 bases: TGTGCCAGCAGTCCCCGGACAGACGAGCAGTACTTC. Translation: CASSPRTDEQYF.

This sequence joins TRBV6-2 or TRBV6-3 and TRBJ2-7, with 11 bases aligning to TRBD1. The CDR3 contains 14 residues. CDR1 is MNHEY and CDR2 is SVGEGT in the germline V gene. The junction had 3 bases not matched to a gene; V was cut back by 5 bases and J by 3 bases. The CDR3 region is CASSGDRGFYEQYF. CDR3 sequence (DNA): TGTGCCAGCAGTGGGGACAGGGGGTTCTACGAGCAGTACTTC.

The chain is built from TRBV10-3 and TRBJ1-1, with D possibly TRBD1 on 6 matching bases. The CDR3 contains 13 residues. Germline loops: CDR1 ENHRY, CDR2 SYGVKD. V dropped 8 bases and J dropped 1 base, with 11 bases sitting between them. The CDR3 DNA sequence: TGTGCCATCGGTGGACAGACGAACACTGAAGCTTTCTTT. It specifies CAIGGQTNTEAFF.

The chain's CDR3 is CASSLIPGGSNEQFF. Written as DNA, the CDR3 is TGTGCCAGCAGCTTAATTCCGGGGGGGTCTAATGAGCAGTTCTTC. This chain uses TRBV11-2 with TRBJ2-1; 8 bases align to TRBD2. The CDR3 contains 15 residues. V lost 2 bases and J lost 7; bases outside the gene matches: 7. Looked up from germline, CDR1 is SGHAT and CDR2 is FQNNGV. Variable domain in full (rest from reference TRBV11-2 and TRBJ2-1): EAGVAQSPRYKIIEKRQSVAFWCNPISGHATLYWYQQILGQGPKLLIQFQNNGVVDDSQLPKDRFSAERLKGVDSTLKIQPAKLEDSAVYLCASSLIPGGSNEQFFGPGTRLTVL.

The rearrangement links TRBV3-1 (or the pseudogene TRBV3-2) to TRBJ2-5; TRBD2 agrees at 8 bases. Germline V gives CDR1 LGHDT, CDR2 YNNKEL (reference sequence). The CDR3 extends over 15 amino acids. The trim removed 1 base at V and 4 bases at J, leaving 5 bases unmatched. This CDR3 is CASSQVGLATETQYF. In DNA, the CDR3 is TGTGCCAGCAGCCAAGTAGGACTAGCAACAGAGACCCAGTACTTC.

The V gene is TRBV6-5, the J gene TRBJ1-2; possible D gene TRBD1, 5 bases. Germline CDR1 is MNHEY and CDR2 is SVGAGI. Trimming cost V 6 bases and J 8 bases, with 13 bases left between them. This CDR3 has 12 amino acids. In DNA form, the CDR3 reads TGTGCCAGCAGCCGCGCACAGGACGGCTACACCTTC. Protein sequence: CASSRAQDGYTF.

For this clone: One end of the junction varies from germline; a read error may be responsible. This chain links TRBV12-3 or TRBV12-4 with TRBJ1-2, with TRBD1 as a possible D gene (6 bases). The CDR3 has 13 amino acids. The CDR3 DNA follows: TGTGCCAGCAGTTTCAGGGCCGCAGGGGCAGGCTCCTTC. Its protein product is CASSFRAAGAGSF.

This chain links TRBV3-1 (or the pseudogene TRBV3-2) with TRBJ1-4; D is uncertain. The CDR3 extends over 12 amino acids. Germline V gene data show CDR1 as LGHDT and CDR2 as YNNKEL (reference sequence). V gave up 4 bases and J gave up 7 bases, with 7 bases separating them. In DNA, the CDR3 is TGTGCCAGCAGCCCGGGTGTTGAAAAACTGTTTTTT. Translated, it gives CASSPGVEKLFF.

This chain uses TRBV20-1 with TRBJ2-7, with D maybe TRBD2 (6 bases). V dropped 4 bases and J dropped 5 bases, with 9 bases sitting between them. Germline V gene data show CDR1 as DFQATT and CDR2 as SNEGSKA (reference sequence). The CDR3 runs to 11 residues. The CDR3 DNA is TGCAGTGCTACCCCGGGGGACGAGCAGTACTTC. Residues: CSATPGDEQYF.

CDR3 nucleotides: TGTGCCTCTGCCCTAGACAGCCTCAATTCACCCCTCCACTTT. Translated: CASALDSLNSPLHF. The chain carries TRBV30 and TRBJ1-6; D may be TRBD1 (5 bases). Germline-derived CDR1 and CDR2 are GTSNPN and SVGIG (reference sequence). Trimming removed 7 bases at V and 7 bases at J, with 17 bases between. This CDR3 region has 14 residues.

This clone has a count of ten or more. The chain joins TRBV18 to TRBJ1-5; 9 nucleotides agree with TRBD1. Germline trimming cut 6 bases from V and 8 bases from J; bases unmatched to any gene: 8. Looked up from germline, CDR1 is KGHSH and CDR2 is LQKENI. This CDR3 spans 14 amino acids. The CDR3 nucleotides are TGTGCCAGCTCCCAGACAGGGGGATACGAGCCCCAGCATTTT. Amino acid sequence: CASSQTGGYEPQHF.

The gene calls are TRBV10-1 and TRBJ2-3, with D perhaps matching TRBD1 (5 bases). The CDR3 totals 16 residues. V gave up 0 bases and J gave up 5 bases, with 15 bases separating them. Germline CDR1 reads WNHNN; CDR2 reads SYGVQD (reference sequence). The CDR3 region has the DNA TGCGCCAGCAGTGAGTCGGGGCTTATAAGACGAGATACGCAGTATTTT. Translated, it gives CASSESGLIRRDTQYF.

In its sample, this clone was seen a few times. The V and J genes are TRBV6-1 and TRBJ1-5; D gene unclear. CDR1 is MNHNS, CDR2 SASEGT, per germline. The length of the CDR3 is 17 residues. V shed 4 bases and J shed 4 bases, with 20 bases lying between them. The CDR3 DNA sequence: TGTGCCAGCAGTGCCCTACTAGAGGTAAAGAGGAATCAGCCCCAGCATTTT. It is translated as CASSALLEVKRNQPQHF.

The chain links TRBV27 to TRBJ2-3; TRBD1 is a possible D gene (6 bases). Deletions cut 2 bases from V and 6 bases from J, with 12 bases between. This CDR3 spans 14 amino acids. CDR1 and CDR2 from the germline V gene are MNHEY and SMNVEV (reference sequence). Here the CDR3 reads CASSLGGSADTQYF. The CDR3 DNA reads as TGTGCCAGCAGTTTAGGGGGCTCGGCCGATACGCAGTATTTT.

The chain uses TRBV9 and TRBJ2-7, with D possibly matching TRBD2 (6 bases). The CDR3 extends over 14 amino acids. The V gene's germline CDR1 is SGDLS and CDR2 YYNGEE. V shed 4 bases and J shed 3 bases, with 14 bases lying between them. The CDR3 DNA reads TGTGCCAGCAGCTTGGGGGACTTCCGCTACGAGCAGTACTTC. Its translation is CASSLGDFRYEQYF.

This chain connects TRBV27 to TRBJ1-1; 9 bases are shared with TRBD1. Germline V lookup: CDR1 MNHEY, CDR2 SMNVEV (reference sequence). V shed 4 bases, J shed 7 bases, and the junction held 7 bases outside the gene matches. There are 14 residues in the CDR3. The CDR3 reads CASSSGQGRGEAFF. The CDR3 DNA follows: TGTGCCAGCAGTTCGGGACAGGGTCGGGGTGAAGCTTTCTTT.

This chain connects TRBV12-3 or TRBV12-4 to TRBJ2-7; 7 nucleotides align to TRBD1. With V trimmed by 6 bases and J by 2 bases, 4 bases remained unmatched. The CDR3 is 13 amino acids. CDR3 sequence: CASRGQRTYEQYF. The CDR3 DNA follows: TGTGCCAGCAGGGGACAGCGAACCTACGAGCAGTACTTC.